This T cell receptor beta chain is drawn from a study of blood T cell repertoires in COVID-19. Looking at the study overall: The samples span acute and convalescent COVID-19 from the United States, Italy and Spain. PBMCs, B-cell-depleted T cells, or T cells provided the cDNA or gDNA that made up the material.

As handled by the study authors: By means of reference gene primer amplification, nucleated cell counts were estimated. The protocol was immunoSEQ multiplex PCR, while the TCRdb copy is restricted to in-frame clones and leaves out a portion. V and J calls and clone size come straight from that table; D and trimming were deduced from the DNA. Seen here are 55,000 to 65,000 clones, under 85% observed once, and the top ten hold 3.2%. Germline V gives CDR1 SGHAT, CDR2 FQDESV (reference sequence). This CDR3 region has 13 residues. J gave up 3 bases and V 5 bases, and 3 bases lay outside the gene matches. The chain joins TRBV11-1 to TRBJ1-2; 7 bases are a match to TRBD1. The receptor's source is a man in his sixties with acute or convalescent COVID-19. Sequencing was performed on peripheral blood. The CDR3 is CASSRDRDYGYTF. In nucleotides, the CDR3 is TGTGCCAGCAGCCGTGACAGGGACTATGGCTACACCTTC.